Each of the 14 T cell receptor beta chains below was sequenced from the same sample in a study of T cell responses to AZD1222 COVID-19 vaccine. Clones were sequenced by immunoSEQ multiplex PCR, and TCRdb holds only the in-frame ones, with some missing. The repertoire has some 130,000 clones, approximately 93% of them found once; the top ten carry about 3%. The source material was peripheral blood, sampled on day 0 of AZD1222 vaccination. The source of these receptors is an adult in good health.

The V and J genes are TRBV11-2 and TRBJ1-4; 8 nucleotides agree with TRBD1. CDR1 is SGHAT and CDR2 is FQNNGV in the germline V gene. Trimming at V came to 6 bases and at J to 4 bases, leaving 19 bases not matched to a gene. CDR3 length: 19 residues. The CDR3 is CASRRGPRQGPGGNEKLFF. In nucleotides, the CDR3 is TGTGCCAGCAGAAGGGGTCCCAGACAGGGGCCTGGGGGTAATGAAAAACTGTTTTTT.

This clone was counted a few times. The chain has TRBV7-2 and TRBJ2-1; D may correspond to TRBD1 or TRBD2 (5 bases each). CDR3 length equals 11 residues. Germline V gives CDR1 SGHTA, CDR2 FQGNSA. Trimming cost V 8 bases and J 3 bases, with 5 bases left between them. Here the CDR3 reads CASGGYNEQFF. DNA of the CDR3: TGTGCCAGCGGGGGCTACAATGAGCAGTTCTTC.

The chain combines TRBV9 with TRBJ2-3; D tentatively fits TRBD1 or TRBD2 (5 bases each). The CDR3 runs 15 residues. The germline CDR1 and CDR2 sequences are SGDLS and YYNGEE. V was pared by 3 bases and J by 0 bases, with 11 bases between. As DNA, the CDR3 is TGTGCCAGCAGCGCCCCGGGGCGGAGCACAGATACGCAGTATTTT. Amino acids: CASSAPGRSTDTQYF.

The rearrangement joins TRBV24-1 to TRBJ2-7; D is unclear. Per the germline V gene, CDR1 is KGHDR and CDR2 is SFDVKD. Trimming cost V 0 bases and J 7 bases, with 15 bases left between them. The CDR3 length is 15 residues. The CDR3 nucleotides are TGTGCCACCAGTGATTTGCCTTCATTTATCGGGGAGCAGTACTTC. This translates into CATSDLPSFIGEQYF.

This rearrangement joins TRBV23-1 to TRBJ1-5, with D perhaps matching TRBD1 (5 bases). TRBV23-1 is sorted into the ORF group, with uncertain function. CDR3 length equals 18 residues. The V gene lost 3 bases and the J gene lost 0 bases, with 18 bases spanning the gap. CDR3: CASSQRTFGADSNQPQHF. The CDR3 DNA is TGCGCCAGCAGTCAGCGGACCTTTGGGGCCGATAGCAATCAGCCCCAGCATTTT.

V is TRBV29-1 and J is TRBJ2-1, with D perhaps matching TRBD2 (6 bases). The V gene's germline CDR1 is SQVTM and CDR2 ANQGSEA. This CDR3 contains 13 residues. V dropped 7 bases and J dropped 10 bases, with 20 bases sitting between them. The CDR3 region has the DNA TGCAGCGCCTCGGGGGAAATGCGGGGAGAGCAGTTCTTC. Translating gives CSASGEMRGEQFF.

V usage is TRBV6-1 and J usage is TRBJ1-1; tentative D call: TRBD1 (5 bases). Germline values: CDR1 MNHNS, CDR2 SASEGT. The CDR3 covers 16 residues. Trimming took off 4 bases at V and 7 bases at J, with 22 bases between the two ends. The CDR3 loop reads CASSALGSGGSGEAFF. The CDR3 DNA reads as TGTGCCAGCAGTGCCCTAGGATCCGGGGGAAGTGGTGAAGCTTTCTTT.

The V call is TRBV11-1, the J call TRBJ1-1, with D uncertain. CDR3 size: 14 residues. Germline values: CDR1 SGHAT, CDR2 FQDESV (reference sequence). Trimming left V 1 base short and J 6 bases short, with 12 bases between. CDR3 sequence reads: CASSLVPMRAEAFF. The CDR3 nucleotides are TGTGCCAGCAGCTTAGTCCCTATGAGGGCTGAAGCTTTCTTT.

The rearrangement joins TRBV19 to TRBJ1-5; D unresolved. V gave up 5 bases and J gave up 0 bases, with 8 bases separating them. The CDR3 runs 14 residues. The germline V gene has CDR1 LNHDA and CDR2 SQIVND (reference sequence). The CDR3 spells CASSARYSNQPQHF. CDR3 nucleotide sequence: TGTGCCAGTAGTGCCAGGTATAGCAATCAGCCCCAGCATTTT.

This clone was recorded once. This chain uses TRBV28 with TRBJ1-3; D not certain. Trimming left V 2 bases short and J 2 bases short, with 7 bases between. This CDR3 is built from 14 residues. Looked up from germline, CDR1 is MDHEN and CDR2 is SYDVKM. The CDR3 coding sequence is TGTGCCAGCAGTTTAGGGTACGCTGGAAACACCATATATTTT. Its translation is CASSLGYAGNTIYF.

The chain recombines TRBV6-2 or TRBV6-3 with TRBJ2-7; 9 nucleotides agree with TRBD1. The CDR3 runs to 17 residues. Germline V CDR1 and CDR2: MNHEY, SVGEGT. The trim removed 1 base at V and 0 bases at J, leaving 7 bases unmatched. The chain's CDR3 is CASSYFYGQGSSYEQYF. The CDR3 DNA is TGTGCCAGCAGTTACTTCTACGGACAGGGGAGCTCCTACGAGCAGTACTTC.

The rearrangement joins TRBV27 to TRBJ1-2; D unresolved. CDR1 and CDR2 from the germline V gene are MNHEY and SMNVEV (reference sequence). V lost 0 bases and J 2 bases, leaving 10 bases between the germline ends. This CDR3 has 15 residues. The CDR3 DNA reads TGTGCCAGCAGTTTATCTTTCGCGGGGAACTATGGCTACACCTTC. The encoded protein is CASSLSFAGNYGYTF.

This clone was picked up one time. The rearrangement links TRBV4-3 to TRBJ2-7, with 12 bases that match TRBD1. Unmatched junction bases numbered 5, after V lost 4 bases and J lost 4 bases. This CDR3 comprises 15 residues. The germline gives CDR1 LGHNA, CDR2 YSLEER. CDR3 in DNA: TGCGCCAGCAGCCGGGGACAGGGGGCATTTTACGAGCAGTACTTC. Translation: CASSRGQGAFYEQYF.

The chain uses TRBV13 and TRBJ1-2; no clear D. The V and J ends lost 5 bases and 2 bases respectively, with 12 bases between them. This CDR3 region has 14 residues. Germline CDR1 reads PRHDT; CDR2 reads FYEKMQ (reference sequence). The CDR3 nucleotides read TGTGCCAGCAGCGACTGGACCGCGAACTATGGCTACACCTTC. This encodes CASSDWTANYGYTF.